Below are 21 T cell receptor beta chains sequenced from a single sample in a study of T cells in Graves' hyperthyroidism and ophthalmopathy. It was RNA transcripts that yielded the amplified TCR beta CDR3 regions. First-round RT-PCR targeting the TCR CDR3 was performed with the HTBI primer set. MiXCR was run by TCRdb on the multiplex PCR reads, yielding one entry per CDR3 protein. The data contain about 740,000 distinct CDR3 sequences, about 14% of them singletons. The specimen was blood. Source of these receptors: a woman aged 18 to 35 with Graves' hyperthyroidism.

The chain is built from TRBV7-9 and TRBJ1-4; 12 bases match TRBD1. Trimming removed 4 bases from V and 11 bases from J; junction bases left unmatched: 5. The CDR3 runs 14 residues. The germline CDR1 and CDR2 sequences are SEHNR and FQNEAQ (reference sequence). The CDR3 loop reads CASSWTGTGGKLFF. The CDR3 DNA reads TGTGCCAGCAGCTGGACCGGGACAGGGGGCAAACTGTTTTTT. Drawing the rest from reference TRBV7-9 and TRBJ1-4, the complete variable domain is DTGVSQNPRHKITKRGQNVTFRCDPISEHNRLYWYRQTLGQGPEFLTYFQNEAQLEKSRLLSDRFSAERPKGSFSTLEIQRTEQGDSAMYLCASSWTGTGGKLFFGSGTQLSVL.

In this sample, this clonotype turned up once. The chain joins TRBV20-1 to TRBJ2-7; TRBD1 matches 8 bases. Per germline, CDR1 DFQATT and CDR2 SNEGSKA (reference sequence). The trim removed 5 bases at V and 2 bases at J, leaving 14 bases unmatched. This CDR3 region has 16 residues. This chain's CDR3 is CSARRQSGGDPYEQYF. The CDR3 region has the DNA TGCAGTGCTCGAAGACAGTCAGGGGGCGATCCCTACGAGCAGTACTTC.

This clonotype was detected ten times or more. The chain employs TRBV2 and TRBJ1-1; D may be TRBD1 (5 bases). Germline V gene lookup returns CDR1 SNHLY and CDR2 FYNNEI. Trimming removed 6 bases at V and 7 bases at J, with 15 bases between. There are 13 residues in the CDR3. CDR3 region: CASSQQRGFEAFF. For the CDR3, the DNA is TGTGCCAGCAGCCAACAAAGGGGTTTTGAAGCTTTCTTT.

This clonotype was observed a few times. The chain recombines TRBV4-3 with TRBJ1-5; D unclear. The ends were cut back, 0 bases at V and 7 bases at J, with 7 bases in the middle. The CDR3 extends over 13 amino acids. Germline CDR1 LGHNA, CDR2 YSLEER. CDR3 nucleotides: TGCGCCAGCAGCCAAGAATGGGGACAGCCCCAGCATTTT. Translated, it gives CASSQEWGQPQHF.

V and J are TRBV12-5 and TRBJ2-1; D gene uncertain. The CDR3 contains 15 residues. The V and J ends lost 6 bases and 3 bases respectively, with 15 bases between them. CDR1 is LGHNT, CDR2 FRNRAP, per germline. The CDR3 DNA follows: TGTGCTAGTGGGTCCATTCCGCTCTACTACAATGAGCAGTTCTTC. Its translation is CASGSIPLYYNEQFF.

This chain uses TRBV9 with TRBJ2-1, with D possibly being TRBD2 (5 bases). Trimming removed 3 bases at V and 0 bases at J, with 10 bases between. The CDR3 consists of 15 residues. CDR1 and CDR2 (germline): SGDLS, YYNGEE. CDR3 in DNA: TGTGCCAGCAGCGGCGGAGGCCTCTCCTACAATGAGCAGTTCTTC. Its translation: CASSGGGLSYNEQFF.

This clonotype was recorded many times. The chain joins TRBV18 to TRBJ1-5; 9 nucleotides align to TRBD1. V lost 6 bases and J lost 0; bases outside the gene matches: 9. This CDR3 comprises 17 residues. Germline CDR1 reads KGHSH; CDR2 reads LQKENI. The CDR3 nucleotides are TGTGCCAGCTCCCCGCGGGACAGGGACTATAGCAATCAGCCCCAGCATTTT. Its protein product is CASSPRDRDYSNQPQHF.

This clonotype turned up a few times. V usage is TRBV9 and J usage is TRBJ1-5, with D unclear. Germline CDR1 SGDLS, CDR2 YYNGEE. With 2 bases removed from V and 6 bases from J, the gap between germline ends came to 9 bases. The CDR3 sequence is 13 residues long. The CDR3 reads CASSVRPGQPQHF. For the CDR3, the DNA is TGTGCCAGCAGCGTCCGGCCCGGTCAGCCCCAGCATTTT.

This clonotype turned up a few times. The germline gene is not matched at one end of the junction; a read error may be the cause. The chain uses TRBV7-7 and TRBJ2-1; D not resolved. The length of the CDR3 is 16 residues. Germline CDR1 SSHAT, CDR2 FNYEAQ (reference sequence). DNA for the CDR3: TGTGCTAGCAGCTTAAATCCCTTCGTGTCCTACAATGAGCAGTTCTTC. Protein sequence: CASSLNPFVSYNEQFF. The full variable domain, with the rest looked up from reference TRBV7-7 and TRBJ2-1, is GAGVSQSPRYKVTKRGQDVTLRCDPISSHATLYWYQQALGQGPEFLTYFNYEAQPDKSGLPSDRFSAERPEGSISTLTIQRTEQRDSAMYRCASSLNPFVSYNEQFFGPGTRLTVL.

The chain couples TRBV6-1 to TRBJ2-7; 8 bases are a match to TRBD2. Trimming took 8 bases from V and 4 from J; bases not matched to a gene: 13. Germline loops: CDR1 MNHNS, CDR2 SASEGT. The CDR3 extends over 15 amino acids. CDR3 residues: CASSKGSGSLYEQYF. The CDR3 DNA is TGTGCCAGCTCAAAAGGGAGCGGGAGTTTGTACGAGCAGTACTTC.

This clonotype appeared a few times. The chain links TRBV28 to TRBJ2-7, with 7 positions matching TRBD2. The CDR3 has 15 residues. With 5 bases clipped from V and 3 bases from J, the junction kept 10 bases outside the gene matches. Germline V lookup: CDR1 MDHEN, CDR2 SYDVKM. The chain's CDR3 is CASSPLRREFYEQYF. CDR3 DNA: TGTGCCAGCAGTCCCCTCCGGCGGGAGTTCTACGAGCAGTACTTC. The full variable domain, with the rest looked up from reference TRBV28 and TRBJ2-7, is DVKVTQSSRYLVKRTGEKVFLECVQDMDHENMFWYRQDPGLGLRLIYFSYDVKMKEKGDIPEGYSVSREKKERFSLILESASTNQTSMYLCASSPLRREFYEQYFGPGTRLTVT.

Written as DNA, the CDR3 is TGCGCCAGCAGCTTGGTTCAGGGGGCTGGAAACACCATATATTTT. Residues: CASSLVQGAGNTIYF. This chain connects TRBV5-1 to TRBJ1-3; 7 nucleotides match TRBD1. The CDR3 has 15 amino acids. The junction had 2 bases not matched to a gene; V was cut back by 0 bases and J by 2 bases. In germline, CDR1 is SGHRS, CDR2 YFSETQ.

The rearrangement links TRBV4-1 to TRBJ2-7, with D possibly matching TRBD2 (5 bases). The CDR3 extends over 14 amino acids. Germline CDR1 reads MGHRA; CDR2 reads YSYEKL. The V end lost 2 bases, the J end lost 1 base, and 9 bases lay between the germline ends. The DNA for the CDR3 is TGCGCCAGCAGCCAACCTAGGGAGTCCTACGAGCAGTACTTC. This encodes CASSQPRESYEQYF.

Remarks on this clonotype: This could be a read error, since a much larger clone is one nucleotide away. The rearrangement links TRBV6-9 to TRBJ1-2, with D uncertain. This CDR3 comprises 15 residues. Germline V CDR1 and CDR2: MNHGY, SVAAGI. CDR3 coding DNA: TGTGCCAGCAGTTTCTCTGGCCCTGCAGGCTATGGCGACACCTTC. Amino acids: CASSFSGPAGYGDTF.

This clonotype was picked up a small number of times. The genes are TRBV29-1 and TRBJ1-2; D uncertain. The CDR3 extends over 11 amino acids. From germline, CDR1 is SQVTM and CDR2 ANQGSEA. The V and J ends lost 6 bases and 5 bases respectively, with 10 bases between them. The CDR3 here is CSVQLVYGYTF. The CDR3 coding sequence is TGCAGCGTACAGTTGGTTTATGGCTACACCTTC.

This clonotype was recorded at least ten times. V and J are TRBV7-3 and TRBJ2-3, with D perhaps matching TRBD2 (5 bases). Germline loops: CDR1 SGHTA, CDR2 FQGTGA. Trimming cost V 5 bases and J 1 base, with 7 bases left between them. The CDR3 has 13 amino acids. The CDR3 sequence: CASSHGGTDTQYF. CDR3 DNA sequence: TGTGCCAGCAGCCACGGGGGCACAGATACGCAGTATTTT.

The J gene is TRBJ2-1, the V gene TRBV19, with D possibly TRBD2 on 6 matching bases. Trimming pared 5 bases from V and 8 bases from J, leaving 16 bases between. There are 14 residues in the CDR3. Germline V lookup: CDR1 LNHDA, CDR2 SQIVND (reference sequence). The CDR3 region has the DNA TGTGCCAGTAGTGGAGGGGCTAGCCGCGATGAGCAGTTCTTC. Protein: CASSGGASRDEQFF.

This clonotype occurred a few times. CDR3 bases: TGTGCCAGCAGTATCCGGGACAGGGGCACCGGGGAGCTGTTTTTT. It codes for CASSIRDRGTGELFF. The chain is built from TRBV6-1 and TRBJ2-2; TRBD1 matches at 10 bases. The CDR3 has 15 amino acids. The ends lost 5 bases at V and 4 bases at J; junction bases unmatched: 4. Germline V lookup: CDR1 MNHNS, CDR2 SASEGT.

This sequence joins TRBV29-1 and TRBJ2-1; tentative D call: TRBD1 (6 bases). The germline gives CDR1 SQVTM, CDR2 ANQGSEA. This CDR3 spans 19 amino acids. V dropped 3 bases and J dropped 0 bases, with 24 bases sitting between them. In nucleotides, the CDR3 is TGCAGCGTTGACATTTCTTGGACAGAGGCCCAGAGCTCCTACAATGAGCAGTTCTTC. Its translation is CSVDISWTEAQSSYNEQFF.

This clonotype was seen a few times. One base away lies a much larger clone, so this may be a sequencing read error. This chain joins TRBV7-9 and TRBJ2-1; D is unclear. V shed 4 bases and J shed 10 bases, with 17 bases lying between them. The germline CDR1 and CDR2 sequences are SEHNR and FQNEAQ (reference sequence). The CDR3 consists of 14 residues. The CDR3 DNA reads TGTGCCAGCAGCTCCAGGACCCGAGGCGACGAGCAGTTCTTC. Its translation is CASSSRTRGDEQFF.

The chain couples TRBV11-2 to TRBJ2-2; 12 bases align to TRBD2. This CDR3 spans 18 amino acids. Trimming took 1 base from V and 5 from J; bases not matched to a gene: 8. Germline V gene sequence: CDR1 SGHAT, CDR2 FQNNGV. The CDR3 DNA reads TGTGCCAGCAGCTTAGCCGGCACTAGCGGGAGGTCTACCGGGGAGCTGTTTTTT. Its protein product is CASSLAGTSGRSTGELFF.